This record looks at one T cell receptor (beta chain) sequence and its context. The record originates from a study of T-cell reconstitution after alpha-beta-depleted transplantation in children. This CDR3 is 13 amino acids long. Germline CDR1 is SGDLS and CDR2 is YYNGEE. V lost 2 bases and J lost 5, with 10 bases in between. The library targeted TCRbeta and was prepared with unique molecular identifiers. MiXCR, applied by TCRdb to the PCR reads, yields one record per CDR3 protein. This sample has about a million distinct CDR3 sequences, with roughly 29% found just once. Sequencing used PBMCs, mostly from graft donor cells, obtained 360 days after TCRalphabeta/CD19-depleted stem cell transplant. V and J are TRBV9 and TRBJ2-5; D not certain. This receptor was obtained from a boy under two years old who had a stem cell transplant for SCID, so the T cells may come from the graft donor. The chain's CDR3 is CASSVGRAETQYF. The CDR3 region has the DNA TGTGCCAGCAGCGTGGGAAGGGCGGAGACCCAGTACTTC.